The entry below describes one T cell receptor beta chain. Its matching antigen is unknown. The library tagged individual cDNA molecules with unique molecular identifiers. TCRdb re-called the reads with MiXCR, one entry per CDR3 protein. Here the sample spans 95,000 to 150,000 distinct CDR3 sequences, 8% to 9.5% being singletons. Unfractionated whole blood yielded the extracted total RNA. This specimen belongs to a study of human T cells and chemical hapten exposure. Across the whole study: Minor volume differences among pooled libraries chiefly drove per-sample TCR yield variation. Regarding the study as a whole: DPC sensitization produced no change in TCRs with frequency above 1 in 1000.

This CDR3 is built from 16 residues. Germline loops: CDR1 LGHDT, CDR2 YNNKEL (reference sequence). J gave up 0 bases and V 0 bases, and 4 bases lay outside the gene matches. The V and J genes are TRBV3-1 and TRBJ2-7; 8 nucleotides align to TRBD2. This receptor was taken from a human donor in good health. Some clones in this sample may be carry-over from other donors' samples. Sequencing was done on a sample of whole blood. Written as DNA, the CDR3 is TGTGCCAGCAGCCAAGATGGGCGGGAGGCCTCCTACGAGCAGTACTTC. As protein: CASSQDGREASYEQYF.